Sequencing of this TCR beta chain was carried out in a study of T-cell memory formation after mild COVID-19. The study, taken as a whole, reports: Second-wave clones peaking on day 37 lacked confirmed SARS-CoV-2 specificity. Contracting clones localized mainly to CM and EM when CD4+ and mainly to EMRA when CD8+. Some clones that responded were present in memory (sampled pre-infection), which suggests cross-reactive memory joined.

TCRdb ran MiXCR on the 5' RACE reads and lists one entry per CDR3 protein. The sample has 400,000 to 500,000 distinct CDR3 sequences; around 17% are singletons. There are 17 residues in the CDR3. Germline CDR1 and CDR2: SGHRS and YFSETQ. This clonotype was counted a few times. No antigen is known for it. One junction end disagrees with the germline gene, perhaps due to a read error. Sequenced: PBMCs or a T cell subset sorted from them (not recorded which). The source is a man aged 18 to 30 who had mild COVID-19 (a few samples of this study predate the infection). Cell type and time point are not known. The chain employs TRBV5-1 and TRBJ2-5; perhaps D is TRBD1 or TRBD2 (6 bases each). The CDR3 coding sequence is TGCGCCAGCAGCCGGCCCGAGAACAGGGAGAGGGAGGAGACCCAGTACTTT. Translated, it gives CASSRPENREREETQYF.